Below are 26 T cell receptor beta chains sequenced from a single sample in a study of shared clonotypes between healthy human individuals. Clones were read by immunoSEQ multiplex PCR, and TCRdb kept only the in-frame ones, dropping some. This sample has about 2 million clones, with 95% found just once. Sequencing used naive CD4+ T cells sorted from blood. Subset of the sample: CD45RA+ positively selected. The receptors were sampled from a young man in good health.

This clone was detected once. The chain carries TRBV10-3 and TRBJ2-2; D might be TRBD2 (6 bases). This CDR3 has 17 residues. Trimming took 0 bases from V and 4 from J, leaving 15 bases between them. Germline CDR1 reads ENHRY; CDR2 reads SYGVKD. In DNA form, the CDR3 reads TGTGCCATCAGTGAGTCGATCGGGGGAGTTACCACCGGGGAGCTGTTTTTT. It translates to CAISESIGGVTTGELFF.

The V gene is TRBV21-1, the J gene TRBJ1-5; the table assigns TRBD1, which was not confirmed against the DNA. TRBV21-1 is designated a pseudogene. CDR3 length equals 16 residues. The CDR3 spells CASSKLVTGSDQPQHF. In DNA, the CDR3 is TGTGCCAGCAGCAAATTAGTAACAGGGAGCGATCAGCCCCAGCATTTT.

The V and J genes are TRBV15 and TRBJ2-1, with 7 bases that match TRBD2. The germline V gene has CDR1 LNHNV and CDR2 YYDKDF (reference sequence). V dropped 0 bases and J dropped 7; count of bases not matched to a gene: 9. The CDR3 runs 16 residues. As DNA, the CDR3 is TGTGCCACCAGCAGAGACGAGCGGGATAGAAAGAATGAGCAGTTCTTC. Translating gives CATSRDERDRKNEQFF.

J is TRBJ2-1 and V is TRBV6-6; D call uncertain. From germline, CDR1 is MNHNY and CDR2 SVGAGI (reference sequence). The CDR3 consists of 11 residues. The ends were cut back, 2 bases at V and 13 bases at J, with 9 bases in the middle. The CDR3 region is CASSYAGVQFF. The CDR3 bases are TGTGCCAGCAGTTACGCAGGAGTACAGTTCTTC.

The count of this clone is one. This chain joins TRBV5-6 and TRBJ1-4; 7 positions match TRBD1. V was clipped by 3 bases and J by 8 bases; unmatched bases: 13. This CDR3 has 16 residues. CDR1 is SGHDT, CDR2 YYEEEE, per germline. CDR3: CASSSVGRTGREKLFF. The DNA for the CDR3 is TGTGCCAGCAGCTCGGTCGGCCGGACAGGAAGGGAAAAACTGTTTTTT. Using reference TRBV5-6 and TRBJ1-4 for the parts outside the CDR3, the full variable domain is DAGVTQSPTHLIKTRGQQVTLRCSPKSGHDTVSWYQQALGQGPQFIFQYYEEEERQRGNFPDRFSGHQFPNYSSELNVNALLLGDSALYLCASSSVGRTGREKLFFGSGTQLSVL.

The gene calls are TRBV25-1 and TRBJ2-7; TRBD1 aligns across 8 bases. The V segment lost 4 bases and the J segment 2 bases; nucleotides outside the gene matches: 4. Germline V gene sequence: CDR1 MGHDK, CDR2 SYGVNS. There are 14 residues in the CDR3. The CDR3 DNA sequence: TGTGCCAGCAGTGCCGGACAGGGTACCTACGAGCAGTACTTC. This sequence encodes CASSAGQGTYEQYF.

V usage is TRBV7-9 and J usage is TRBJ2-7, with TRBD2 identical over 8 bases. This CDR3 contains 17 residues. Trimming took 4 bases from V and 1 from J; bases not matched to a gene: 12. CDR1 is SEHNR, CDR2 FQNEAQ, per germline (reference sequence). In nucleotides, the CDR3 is TGTGCCAGCAGCTCGCTTAACCTAGCGGGTGTTTCCTACGAGCAGTACTTC. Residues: CASSSLNLAGVSYEQYF.

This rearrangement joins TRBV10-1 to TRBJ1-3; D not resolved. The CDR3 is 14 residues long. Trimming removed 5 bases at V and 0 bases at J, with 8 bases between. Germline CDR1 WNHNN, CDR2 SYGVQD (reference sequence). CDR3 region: CASSQGNSGNTIYF. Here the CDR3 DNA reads TGCGCCAGCAGTCAAGGGAACTCTGGAAACACCATATATTTT.

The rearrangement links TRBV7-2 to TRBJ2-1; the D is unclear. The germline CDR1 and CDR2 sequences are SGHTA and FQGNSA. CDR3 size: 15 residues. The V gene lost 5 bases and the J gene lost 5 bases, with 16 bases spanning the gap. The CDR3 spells CASSPGQGRDNEQFF. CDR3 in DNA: TGTGCCAGCAGCCCAGGTCAAGGGCGAGACAATGAGCAGTTCTTC.

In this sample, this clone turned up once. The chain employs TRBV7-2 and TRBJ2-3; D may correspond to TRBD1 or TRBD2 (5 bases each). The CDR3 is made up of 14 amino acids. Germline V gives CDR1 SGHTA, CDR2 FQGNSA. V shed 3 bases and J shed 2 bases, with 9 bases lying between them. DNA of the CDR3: TGTGCCAGCAGCTTCCGGGACCTCACAGATACGCAGTATTTT. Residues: CASSFRDLTDTQYF.

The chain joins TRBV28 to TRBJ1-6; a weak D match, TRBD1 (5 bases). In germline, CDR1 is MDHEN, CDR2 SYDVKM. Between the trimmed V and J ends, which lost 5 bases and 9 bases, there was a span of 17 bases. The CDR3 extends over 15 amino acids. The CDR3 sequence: CASSRRQVRGSPLHF. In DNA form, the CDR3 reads TGTGCCAGCAGTCGGCGGCAGGTGAGGGGTTCACCCCTCCACTTT. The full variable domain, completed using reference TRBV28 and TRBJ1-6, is DVKVTQSSRYLVKRTGEKVFLECVQDMDHENMFWYRQDPGLGLRLIYFSYDVKMKEKGDIPEGYSVSREKKERFSLILESASTNQTSMYLCASSRRQVRGSPLHFGNGTRLTVT.

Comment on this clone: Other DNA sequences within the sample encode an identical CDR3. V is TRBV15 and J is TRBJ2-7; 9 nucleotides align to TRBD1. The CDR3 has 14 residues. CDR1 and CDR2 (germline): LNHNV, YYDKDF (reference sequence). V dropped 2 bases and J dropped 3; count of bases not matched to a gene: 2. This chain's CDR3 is CATSRPGQGYEQYF. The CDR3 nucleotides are TGTGCCACCAGCAGACCGGGACAGGGCTACGAGCAGTACTTC.

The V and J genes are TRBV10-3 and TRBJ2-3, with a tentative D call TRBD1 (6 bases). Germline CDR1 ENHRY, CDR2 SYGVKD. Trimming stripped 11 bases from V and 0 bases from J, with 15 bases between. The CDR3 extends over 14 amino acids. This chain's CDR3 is CASTRDTSTDTQYF. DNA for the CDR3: TGTGCCTCGACCCGGGACACTAGCACAGATACGCAGTATTTT.

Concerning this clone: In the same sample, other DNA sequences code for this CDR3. CDR3 protein: CASSSGTGNYEQYF. The CDR3 nucleotides are TGTGCCAGCAGCTCAGGGACAGGGAACTACGAGCAGTACTTC. The chain employs TRBV7-9 and TRBJ2-7, with 9 bases lining up with TRBD1. The length of the CDR3 is 14 residues. J lost 3 bases, V lost 4 bases, and 4 bases had no gene match. The germline gives CDR1 SEHNR, CDR2 FQNEAQ (reference sequence).

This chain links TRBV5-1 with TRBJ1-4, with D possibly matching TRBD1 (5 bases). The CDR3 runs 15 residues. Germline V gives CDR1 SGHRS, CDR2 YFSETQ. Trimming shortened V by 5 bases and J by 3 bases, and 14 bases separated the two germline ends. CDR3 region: CASSRNGAANEKLFF. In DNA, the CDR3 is TGCGCCAGCAGTCGGAATGGGGCAGCTAATGAAAAACTGTTTTTT.

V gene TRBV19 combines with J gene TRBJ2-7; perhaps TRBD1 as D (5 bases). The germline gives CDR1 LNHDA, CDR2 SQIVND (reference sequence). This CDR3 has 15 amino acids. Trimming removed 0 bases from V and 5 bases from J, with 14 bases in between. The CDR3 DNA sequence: TGTGCCAGTAGTATAGATGCGGCAGGGTATAACGAGCAGTACTTC. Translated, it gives CASSIDAAGYNEQYF.

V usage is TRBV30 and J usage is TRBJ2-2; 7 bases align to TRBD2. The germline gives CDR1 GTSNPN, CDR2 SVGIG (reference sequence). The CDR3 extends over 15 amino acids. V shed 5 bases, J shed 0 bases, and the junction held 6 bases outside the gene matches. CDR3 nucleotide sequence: TGTGCCTGGCGGGGAGGGTTCGCGAACACCGGGGAGCTGTTTTTT. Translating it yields CAWRGGFANTGELFF.

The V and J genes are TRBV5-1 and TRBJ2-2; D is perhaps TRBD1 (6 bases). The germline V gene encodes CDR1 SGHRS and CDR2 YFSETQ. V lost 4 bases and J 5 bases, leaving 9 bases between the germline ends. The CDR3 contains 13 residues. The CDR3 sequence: CASSSQGTGELFF. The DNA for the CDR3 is TGCGCCAGCAGCAGCCAGGGGACCGGGGAGCTGTTTTTT.

This CDR3 reads CASSPLSSSYEQYF. The DNA for the CDR3 is TGTGCCAGCTCACCACTTTCCAGCTCCTACGAGCAGTACTTC. This chain uses TRBV18 with TRBJ2-7; no clear D gene. CDR1 and CDR2 (germline): KGHSH, LQKENI. Trimming took off 1 base at V and 0 bases at J, with 7 bases between the two ends. The CDR3 loop spans 14 amino acids.

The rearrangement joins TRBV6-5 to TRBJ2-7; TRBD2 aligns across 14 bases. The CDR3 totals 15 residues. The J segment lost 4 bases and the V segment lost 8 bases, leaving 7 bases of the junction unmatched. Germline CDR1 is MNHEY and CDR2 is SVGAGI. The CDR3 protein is CASQPGTSGSYEQYF. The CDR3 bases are TGTGCCAGCCAACCCGGGACTAGCGGGAGTTACGAGCAGTACTTC.

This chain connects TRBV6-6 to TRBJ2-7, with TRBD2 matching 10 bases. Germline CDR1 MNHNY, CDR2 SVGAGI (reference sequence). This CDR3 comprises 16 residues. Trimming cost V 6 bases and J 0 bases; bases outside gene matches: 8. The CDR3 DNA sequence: TGTGCCAGCAGCCATTTGGGACTAGCGAGCTCCTACGAGCAGTACTTC. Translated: CASSHLGLASSYEQYF.

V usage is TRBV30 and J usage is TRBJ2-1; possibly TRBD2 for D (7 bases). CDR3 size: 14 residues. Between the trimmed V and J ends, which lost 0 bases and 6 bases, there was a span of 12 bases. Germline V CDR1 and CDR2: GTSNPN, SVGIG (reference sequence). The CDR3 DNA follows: TGTGCCTGGAGTGTAGGGGGGGTTAGCAATGAGCAGTTCTTC. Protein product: CAWSVGGVSNEQFF.

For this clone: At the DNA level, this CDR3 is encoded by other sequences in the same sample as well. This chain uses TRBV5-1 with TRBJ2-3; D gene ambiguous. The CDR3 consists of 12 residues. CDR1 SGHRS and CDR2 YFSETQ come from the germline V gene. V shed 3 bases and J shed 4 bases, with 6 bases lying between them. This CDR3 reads CASSYPADTQYF. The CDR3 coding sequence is TGCGCCAGCAGCTACCCCGCAGATACGCAGTATTTT. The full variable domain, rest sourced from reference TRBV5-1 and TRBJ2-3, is KAGVTQTPRYLIKTRGQQVTLSCSPISGHRSVSWYQQTPGQGLQFLFEYFSETQRNKGNFPGRFSGRQFSNSRSEMNVSTLELGDSALYLCASSYPADTQYFGPGTRLTVL.

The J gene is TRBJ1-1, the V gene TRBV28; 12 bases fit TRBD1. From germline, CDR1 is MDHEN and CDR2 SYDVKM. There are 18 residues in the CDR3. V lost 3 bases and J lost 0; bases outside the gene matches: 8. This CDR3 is CASSFLPGTGGLNTEAFF. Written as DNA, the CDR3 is TGTGCCAGCAGTTTCCTTCCCGGGACAGGGGGCCTGAACACTGAAGCTTTCTTT.

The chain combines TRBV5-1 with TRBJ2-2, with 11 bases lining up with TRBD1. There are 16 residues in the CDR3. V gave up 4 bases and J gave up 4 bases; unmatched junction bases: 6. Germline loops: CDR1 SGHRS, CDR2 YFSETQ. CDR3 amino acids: CASSGGQGAVTGELFF. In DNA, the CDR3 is TGCGCCAGCAGCGGCGGACAGGGGGCGGTCACCGGGGAGCTGTTTTTT.

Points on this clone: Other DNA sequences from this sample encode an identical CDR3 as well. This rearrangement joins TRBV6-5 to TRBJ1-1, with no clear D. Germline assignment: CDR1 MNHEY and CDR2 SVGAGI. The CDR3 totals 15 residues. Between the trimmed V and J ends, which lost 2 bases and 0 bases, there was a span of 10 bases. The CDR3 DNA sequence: TGTGCCAGCAGTTACGGCGGCAGGCTGAACACTGAAGCTTTCTTT. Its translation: CASSYGGRLNTEAFF.